These T cell receptor beta chains were read from a single sample in a study of blood T cell repertoires in COVID-19. Data came from immunoSEQ multiplex PCR; TCRdb stores just in-frame clones and leaves some out. The sample lists around 190,000 clones; approximately 80% were seen once. Sequenced material: peripheral blood. Every receptor here comes from a human donor in a cohort sampled during active COVID-19. CDR3s include the opening cysteine and the closing phenylalanine or tryptophan. Fields, in order: V gene, clone size, D gene, J gene, CDR3 protein, CDR3 DNA. The D gene is left open where the match is weak. Not all rows give a size; the values are once, few, many and, for expanded clones, a class.

v_call: TRBV5-1; clone_size: -; d_call: -; j_call: TRBJ2-7; cdr3_aa: CASSSDGETYEQYF; cdr3_nt: TGCGCCAGCAGCAGTGACGGGGAGACCTACGAGCAGTACTTC
v_call: TRBV7-9; clone_size: few; d_call: -; j_call: TRBJ2-7; cdr3_aa: CASSFVGGRKAYEQYF; cdr3_nt: TGTGCCAGCAGCTTCGTGGGGGGAAGAAAGGCCTACGAGCAGTACTTC
v_call: TRBV7-7; clone_size: -; d_call: -; j_call: TRBJ2-5; cdr3_aa: CASSHYRDQETQYF; cdr3_nt: TGTGCCAGCAGCCACTACCGGGACCAAGAGACCCAGTACTTC
v_call: TRBV19; clone_size: once; d_call: -; j_call: TRBJ1-5; cdr3_aa: CASSRTENNQPQHF; cdr3_nt: TGTGCCAGTAGCAGGACAGAAAATAATCAGCCCCAGCATTTT
v_call: TRBV2; clone_size: -; d_call: -; j_call: TRBJ1-2; cdr3_aa: CASDKELNYGYTF; cdr3_nt: TGTGCCAGCGACAAGGAACTGAACTATGGCTACACCTTC
v_call: TRBV25-1; clone_size: -; d_call: -; j_call: TRBJ1-1; cdr3_aa: CASSLPGFGTEAFF; cdr3_nt: TGTGCCAGCAGTCTTCCGGGGTTCGGCACTGAAGCTTTCTTT
v_call: TRBV19; clone_size: -; d_call: -; j_call: TRBJ1-1; cdr3_aa: CASSIVLGGTEAFF; cdr3_nt: TGTGCCAGTAGTATAGTTTTAGGGGGCACTGAAGCTTTCTTT
v_call: TRBV7-8; clone_size: once; d_call: -; j_call: TRBJ2-7; cdr3_aa: CASSLGLDGSSYEQYF; cdr3_nt: TGTGCCAGCAGCTTGGGGTTGGACGGGAGCTCCTACGAGCAGTACTTC
v_call: TRBV5-1; clone_size: -; d_call: TRBD2; j_call: TRBJ2-7; cdr3_aa: CASSRSGGGRYEQYF; cdr3_nt: TGCGCCAGCAGCAGGAGCGGGGGAGGTCGTTACGAGCAGTACTTC
v_call: TRBV7-7; clone_size: -; d_call: TRBD2; j_call: TRBJ2-3; cdr3_aa: CASSSGTSGGTDTQYF; cdr3_nt: TGTGCCAGCAGCTCAGGGACTAGCGGGGGTACAGATACGCAGTATTTT
v_call: TRBV4-1; clone_size: -; d_call: -; j_call: TRBJ1-2; cdr3_aa: CASSQDRVDGYTF; cdr3_nt: TGCGCCAGCAGCCAAGATCGAGTCGATGGCTACACCTTC
v_call: TRBV11-3; clone_size: -; d_call: TRBD1; j_call: TRBJ2-7; cdr3_aa: CASVIIPADRGEKQYF; cdr3_nt: TGTGCCAGCGTGATCATCCCCGCGGACAGGGGGGAGAAGCAGTACTTC
v_call: TRBV5-1; clone_size: -; d_call: -; j_call: TRBJ1-1; cdr3_aa: CASSWTEIGLNTEAFF; cdr3_nt: TGCGCCAGCAGCTGGACAGAAATCGGGCTGAACACTGAAGCTTTCTTT
v_call: TRBV4-2; clone_size: -; d_call: -; j_call: TRBJ1-4; cdr3_aa: CASSLIRQATNEKLFF; cdr3_nt: TGTGCCAGCAGCCTCATAAGGCAGGCAACTAATGAAAAACTGTTTTTT
v_call: TRBV28; clone_size: -; d_call: TRBD2; j_call: TRBJ2-3; cdr3_aa: CASSAGTSPSDTQYF; cdr3_nt: TGTGCCAGCAGCGCCGGGACTAGCCCGTCGGATACGCAGTATTTT
v_call: TRBV9; clone_size: -; d_call: -; j_call: TRBJ2-2; cdr3_aa: CASSATGELFF; cdr3_nt: TGTGCCAGCAGTGCGACCGGGGAGCTGTTTTTT
v_call: TRBV2; clone_size: -; d_call: -; j_call: TRBJ2-3; cdr3_aa: CASSEMSSTQYF; cdr3_nt: TGTGCCAGCAGTGAAATGTCGTCTACGCAGTATTTT
v_call: TRBV7-9; clone_size: -; d_call: TRBD1; j_call: TRBJ2-7; cdr3_aa: CASSLARQGVHEQYF; cdr3_nt: TGTGCCAGCAGCTTAGCGAGACAGGGGGTCCACGAGCAGTACTTC
v_call: TRBV5-1; clone_size: -; d_call: TRBD2; j_call: TRBJ2-5; cdr3_aa: CASSYERGVRETQYF; cdr3_nt: TGCGCCAGCAGCTATGAGCGGGGGGTCCGTGAGACCCAGTACTTC
v_call: TRBV6-6; clone_size: -; d_call: -; j_call: TRBJ2-7; cdr3_aa: CASSYEEGSSYEQYF; cdr3_nt: TGTGCCAGCAGTTACGAGGAGGGGAGCTCCTACGAGCAGTACTTC
v_call: TRBV19; clone_size: -; d_call: -; j_call: TRBJ1-5; cdr3_aa: CASTAIAHNSNQPQHF; cdr3_nt: TGTGCCAGTACCGCCATAGCCCATAATAGCAATCAGCCCCAGCATTTT
v_call: TRBV10-3; clone_size: -; d_call: TRBD1; j_call: TRBJ1-2; cdr3_aa: CAISELDRNYGYTF; cdr3_nt: TGTGCCATCAGTGAGCTGGACAGGAACTATGGCTACACCTTC
v_call: TRBV9; clone_size: -; d_call: TRBD2; j_call: TRBJ2-2; cdr3_aa: CASSSRGGGAVGELFF; cdr3_nt: TGTGCCAGCAGCTCCCGTGGCGGGGGGGCGGTCGGGGAGCTGTTTTTT
v_call: TRBV4-2; clone_size: -; d_call: -; j_call: TRBJ1-5; cdr3_aa: CASSQESRGNQPQHF; cdr3_nt: TGTGCCAGCAGCCAAGAGAGCCGAGGCAATCAGCCCCAGCATTTT
v_call: TRBV2; clone_size: -; d_call: TRBD1; j_call: TRBJ2-7; cdr3_aa: CASSEFRGIYEQYF; cdr3_nt: TGTGCCAGCAGTGAATTCAGGGGGATATACGAGCAGTACTTC
v_call: TRBV2; clone_size: -; d_call: -; j_call: TRBJ1-5; cdr3_aa: CASSVLTGNQPQHF; cdr3_nt: TGTGCCAGCAGTGTATTAACGGGCAATCAGCCCCAGCATTTT
v_call: TRBV19; clone_size: -; d_call: TRBD1; j_call: TRBJ2-7; cdr3_aa: CASGRTGTYEQYF; cdr3_nt: TGTGCCAGTGGGCGGACAGGAACCTACGAGCAGTACTTC
v_call: TRBV2; clone_size: -; d_call: TRBD1; j_call: TRBJ2-1; cdr3_aa: CGTRRGQGALNEQFF; cdr3_nt: TGTGGGACACGGAGGGGACAGGGGGCTCTCAATGAGCAGTTCTTC
v_call: TRBV11-2; clone_size: -; d_call: -; j_call: TRBJ1-4; cdr3_aa: CASSPIGRNEKLFF; cdr3_nt: TGTGCCAGCAGCCCGATTGGGAGGAATGAAAAACTGTTTTTT
v_call: TRBV19; clone_size: -; d_call: -; j_call: TRBJ1-1; cdr3_aa: CASSMKGMNTEAFF; cdr3_nt: TGTGCCAGTAGTATGAAGGGGATGAACACTGAAGCTTTCTTT
v_call: TRBV27; clone_size: -; d_call: TRBD2; j_call: TRBJ2-4; cdr3_aa: CASSLGSGNIQYF; cdr3_nt: TGTGCCAGCAGTTTAGGTAGCGGGAACATTCAGTACTTC
v_call: TRBV3-1/TRBV3-2; clone_size: -; d_call: TRBD1; j_call: TRBJ2-1; cdr3_aa: CASSQVPGQGRNEQFF; cdr3_nt: TGTGCCAGCAGCCAAGTACCGGGACAGGGTCGCAATGAGCAGTTCTTC
v_call: TRBV14; clone_size: -; d_call: -; j_call: TRBJ1-5; cdr3_aa: CASSQHPGQPQHF; cdr3_nt: TGTGCCAGCAGCCAGCACCCGGGTCAGCCCCAGCATTTT
v_call: TRBV5-5; clone_size: -; d_call: -; j_call: TRBJ1-4; cdr3_aa: CASSLGQINEKLFF; cdr3_nt: TGTGCCAGCAGCTTGGGACAGATTAATGAAAAACTGTTTTTT
v_call: TRBV7-2; clone_size: -; d_call: TRBD1; j_call: TRBJ2-1; cdr3_aa: CASSFTGTGGNNEQFF; cdr3_nt: TGTGCCAGCAGCTTTACCGGGACAGGGGGCAACAATGAGCAGTTCTTC
v_call: TRBV5-1; clone_size: once; d_call: -; j_call: TRBJ2-3; cdr3_aa: CASSLGGLLTDTQYF; cdr3_nt: TGCGCCAGCAGCTTGGGCGGACTCCTCACAGATACGCAGTATTTT
v_call: TRBV10-1; clone_size: -; d_call: -; j_call: TRBJ1-2; cdr3_aa: CASSEFKLGDMRGYTF; cdr3_nt: TGCGCCAGCAGTGAGTTTAAGCTCGGGGATATGAGAGGCTACACCTTC
v_call: TRBV7-3; clone_size: -; d_call: TRBD1; j_call: TRBJ2-3; cdr3_aa: CASSADRGTDTQYF; cdr3_nt: TGTGCCAGCAGCGCTGACAGGGGCACAGATACGCAGTATTTT
v_call: TRBV30; clone_size: -; d_call: -; j_call: TRBJ1-3; cdr3_aa: CACRTALGNTIYF; cdr3_nt: TGTGCCTGCAGGACAGCTCTGGGAAACACCATATATTTT
v_call: TRBV5-1; clone_size: -; d_call: -; j_call: TRBJ2-2; cdr3_aa: CASRPTTGKRAGTGELFF; cdr3_nt: TGCGCCAGCAGACCGACGACAGGGAAGCGGGCCGGCACCGGGGAGCTGTTTTTT
v_call: TRBV11-1; clone_size: -; d_call: TRBD2; j_call: TRBJ2-3; cdr3_aa: CASSLDQAGADTQYF; cdr3_nt: TGTGCCAGCAGTCTGGACCAAGCGGGGGCAGATACGCAGTATTTT
v_call: TRBV7-9; clone_size: -; d_call: -; j_call: TRBJ2-2; cdr3_aa: CASSPPSPTGELFF; cdr3_nt: TGTGCCAGCAGCCCCCCTAGTCCCACCGGGGAGCTGTTTTTT
v_call: TRBV5-1; clone_size: -; d_call: -; j_call: TRBJ2-1; cdr3_aa: CASSLSAASSYNEQFF; cdr3_nt: TGCGCCAGCAGCTTGAGCGCAGCTAGCTCCTACAATGAGCAGTTCTTC
v_call: TRBV4-2; clone_size: -; d_call: TRBD1; j_call: TRBJ1-2; cdr3_aa: CASSQDTGAKNYGYTF; cdr3_nt: TGTGCCAGCAGCCAAGATACAGGGGCAAAAAACTATGGCTACACCTTC
v_call: TRBV4-1; clone_size: few; d_call: -; j_call: TRBJ1-3; cdr3_aa: CASSQDYGHTIYF; cdr3_nt: TGCGCCAGCAGCCAAGATTACGGTCACACCATATATTTT
v_call: TRBV5-5; clone_size: -; d_call: -; j_call: TRBJ1-1; cdr3_aa: CASSFLTEAFF; cdr3_nt: TGTGCCAGCAGCTTCCTCACTGAAGCTTTCTTT
v_call: TRBV18; clone_size: -; d_call: TRBD2; j_call: TRBJ2-1; cdr3_aa: CASSPSSGSPYNEQFF; cdr3_nt: TGTGCCAGCTCACCATCTAGCGGGTCCCCATACAATGAGCAGTTCTTC
v_call: TRBV30; clone_size: -; d_call: -; j_call: TRBJ2-7; cdr3_aa: CAWSVLDSTYEQYF; cdr3_nt: TGTGCCTGGAGTGTACTCGACAGCACCTACGAGCAGTACTTC
v_call: TRBV3-1/TRBV3-2; clone_size: -; d_call: TRBD1; j_call: TRBJ2-2; cdr3_aa: CASNYEGAVGELFF; cdr3_nt: TGTGCCAGCAATTACGAGGGGGCGGTCGGGGAGCTGTTTTTT
v_call: TRBV6-2/TRBV6-3; clone_size: once; d_call: -; j_call: TRBJ2-7; cdr3_aa: CASSYGGPTYEQYF; cdr3_nt: TGTGCCAGCAGTTACGGGGGCCCAACCTACGAGCAGTACTTC
v_call: TRBV5-4; clone_size: -; d_call: TRBD2; j_call: TRBJ2-3; cdr3_aa: CASSFSSGGTDTQYF; cdr3_nt: TGTGCCAGCAGCTTTAGTAGCGGGGGTACAGATACGCAGTATTTT
v_call: TRBV12-3/TRBV12-4; clone_size: -; d_call: -; j_call: TRBJ1-6; cdr3_aa: CASSTTGNSPLHF; cdr3_nt: TGTGCCAGCAGTACCACAGGGAATTCACCCCTCCACTTT
v_call: TRBV30; clone_size: -; d_call: TRBD1; j_call: TRBJ1-5; cdr3_aa: CAWSVRGQPQHF; cdr3_nt: TGTGCCTGGAGTGTAAGGGGGCAACCCCAGCATTTT
v_call: TRBV6-2/TRBV6-3; clone_size: -; d_call: -; j_call: TRBJ1-4; cdr3_aa: CASSYMGEATNEKLFF; cdr3_nt: TGTGCCAGCAGTTACATGGGGGAGGCAACTAATGAAAAACTGTTTTTT